Listed here is a single T cell receptor beta chain. The target antigen is unknown. This entry is derived from a study of beta chain features in type 1 diabetes. General observations from the study: Shorter TCRB CDR3s, moderately but significantly so, marked every one of the four CD4+ subsets in Type 1 diabetes patients.

Sequenced material consisted of expressed TCRB transcripts (all of the isolated RNA was reverse transcribed). The protocol was immunoSEQ multiplex PCR, while the TCRdb copy is restricted to in-frame clones and leaves out a portion. The sample consists of 280,000 or so clones, 15% of them appearing once. The TCR originated in a man younger than 30 with type 1 diabetes. The specimen was naive CD4+ T cells from blood.

The CDR3 loop is CASSSPNGQFF. CDR3 bases: TGTGCCAGCAGCTCCCCCAACGGGCAGTTCTTC. The gene calls are TRBV9 and TRBJ2-1; D gene uncertain. CDR3 length: 11 amino acids. V was pared by 4 bases and J by 12 bases, with 11 bases between. CDR1 is SGDLS and CDR2 is YYNGEE in the germline V gene.